These 13 T cell receptor beta chains share one sample of origin, sequenced in a study of blood T cell repertoires in COVID-19. Measured with immunoSEQ multiplex PCR; TCRdb has only the in-frame clones, and not every one. In the table there are about 250,000 clones, about 84% of which are singletons. Sequenced sample: peripheral blood. The receptors here all came from a woman of 80 years or more with COVID-19, enrolled during active disease.

This chain links TRBV28 with TRBJ1-1; TRBD1 matches at 11 bases. The V gene end was trimmed by 5 bases and the J gene end by 10 bases; junction bases not matched to a gene: 18. The length of the CDR3 is 17 residues. Germline V lookup: CDR1 MDHEN, CDR2 SYDVKM. CDR3 residues: CASSPVPGQGGFPGAFF. The CDR3 DNA is TGTGCCAGCAGTCCAGTCCCGGGACAGGGGGGCTTCCCGGGAGCTTTCTTT. The full variable domain, rest sourced from reference TRBV28 and TRBJ1-1, is DVKVTQSSRYLVKRTGEKVFLECVQDMDHENMFWYRQDPGLGLRLIYFSYDVKMKEKGDIPEGYSVSREKKERFSLILESASTNQTSMYLCASSPVPGQGGFPGAFFGQGTRLTVV.

This clone was picked up one time. The chain joins TRBV5-1 to TRBJ1-4; TRBD1 matches at 7 bases. After removal of 4 bases from V and 2 bases from J, the junction contained 5 bases not matched to a gene. Germline loops: CDR1 SGHRS, CDR2 YFSETQ. The CDR3 has 15 amino acids. CDR3 residues: CASSQAGGTNEKLFF. In nucleotides, the CDR3 is TGCGCCAGCAGCCAGGCAGGGGGTACTAATGAAAAACTGTTTTTT.

The V and J genes are TRBV10-3 and TRBJ1-6; 10 positions match TRBD1. Losses at the gene ends were 6 bases for V and 7 bases for J; bases not matched to a gene: 3. Germline CDR1 is ENHRY and CDR2 is SYGVKD. The CDR3 length is 14 residues. The CDR3 coding sequence is TGTGCCATCAGCCGGGACAGGGGAAATTCACCCCTCCACTTT. It yields the protein CAISRDRGNSPLHF.

The V and J genes are TRBV5-6 and TRBJ2-7, with D hard to call. Germline CDR1 SGHDT, CDR2 YYEEEE. Trimming stripped 2 bases from V and 6 bases from J, with 9 bases between. The CDR3 is 12 residues long. Here the CDR3 DNA reads TGTGCCAGCAGCTTCTATTCGGGCGAGCAGTACTTC. This encodes CASSFYSGEQYF.

The chain couples TRBV19 to TRBJ1-3; 7 positions match TRBD1. The junction had 5 bases not matched to a gene; V was cut back by 5 bases and J by 4 bases. Germline lookup yields CDR1 LNHDA and CDR2 SQIVND (reference sequence). The CDR3 has 14 amino acids. This CDR3 is CASSSDRNGNTIYF. The CDR3 DNA sequence: TGTGCCAGTAGTTCGGACAGGAACGGAAACACCATATATTTT.

A word on this clone: Other DNA sequences in this sample translate to the same CDR3. V and J are TRBV10-3 and TRBJ1-2; 7 bases match TRBD1. This CDR3 comprises 14 residues. Germline CDR1 and CDR2: ENHRY and SYGVKD. Germline trimming cut 2 bases from V and 8 bases from J; bases unmatched to any gene: 8. CDR3 bases: TGTGCCATCAGTGAGACGGGACAGTTTTACGGCTACACCTTC. It codes for CAISETGQFYGYTF.

The V and J genes are TRBV12-3 or TRBV12-4 and TRBJ1-1; no clear D gene. The CDR3 is 10 residues long. Deletions cut 6 bases from V and 7 bases from J, with 6 bases between. The CDR3 sequence: CASSLIEAFF. CDR3 DNA: TGTGCCAGCAGCCTAATTGAAGCTTTCTTT.

This chain uses TRBV3-1 (or the pseudogene TRBV3-2) with TRBJ1-3, with D uncertain. The CDR3 sequence is 17 residues long. From germline, CDR1 is LGHDT and CDR2 YNNKEL (reference sequence). V was clipped by 4 bases and J by 0 bases, with 16 bases between them. CDR3 loop: CASSREGARLSGNTIYF. CDR3 sequence (DNA): TGTGCCAGCAGCCGGGAGGGAGCACGACTCTCTGGAAACACCATATATTTT.

This sequence joins TRBV11-2 and TRBJ1-6; D gene unclear. CDR1 SGHAT and CDR2 FQNNGV come from the germline V gene. Trimming removed 2 bases from V and 10 bases from J, with 12 bases in between. This CDR3 is 14 amino acids long. The CDR3 DNA reads as TGTGCCAGCAGCTTAATTTCGGGGATATCACCCCTCCACTTT. It codes for CASSLISGISPLHF.

The V gene is TRBV3-1 (or the pseudogene TRBV3-2), the J gene TRBJ2-5, with 8 bases matching TRBD2. Germline-derived CDR1 and CDR2 are LGHDT and YNNKEL (reference sequence). Unmatched junction bases numbered 6, after V lost 0 bases and J lost 3 bases. CDR3 size: 16 residues. The CDR3 nucleotides are TGTGCCAGCAGCCAAGATCTAGGCGGGGGGAAAGAGACCCAGTACTTC. Encoded protein: CASSQDLGGGKETQYF.

Only one count was recorded for this clone. The chain joins TRBV19 to TRBJ1-4, with 9 positions matching TRBD1. V lost 4 bases, J lost 8 bases, and 8 bases stayed unmatched. There are 15 residues in the CDR3. Germline loops: CDR1 LNHDA, CDR2 SQIVND (reference sequence). In DNA, the CDR3 is TGTGCCAGTAGTACCACAGGGGGCGAACGGGAAAAACTGTTTTTT. Translation: CASSTTGGEREKLFF.

This clone turned up a few times. This chain connects TRBV5-1 to TRBJ2-2, with TRBD2 as a possible D gene (5 bases). The germline V and J ends were trimmed by 0 bases and 4 bases, with 10 bases remaining between them. The CDR3 extends over 15 amino acids. Looked up from germline, CDR1 is SGHRS and CDR2 is YFSETQ. CDR3 bases: TGCGCCAGCAGCTTGGGAAGGGAGACCACCGGGGAGCTGTTTTTT. Encoded protein: CASSLGRETTGELFF.

This chain uses TRBV3-1 (or the pseudogene TRBV3-2) with TRBJ1-6; unclear D gene. The CDR3 spans 15 residues. V dropped 4 bases and J dropped 7 bases, with 14 bases sitting between them. Looked up from germline, CDR1 is LGHDT and CDR2 is YNNKEL (reference sequence). The CDR3, as DNA: TGTGCCAGCAGCCCTCTCGCGAGGGTCAATTCACCCCTCCACTTT. The encoded protein is CASSPLARVNSPLHF.